This TCR beta chain stems from a study of CD8 T cells in Susac syndrome. Study conclusions and caveats: The relatively small number of individuals in the TCR sequencing and HLA analysis was acknowledged by the study.

An input of about 0.45 to 1 ug of RNA was subjected to reverse transcription using random hexamers. TCRdb analysed the immunoSEQ multiplex PCR reads with MiXCR anew, one entry per CDR3 protein. The sample includes around 170,000 distinct CDR3 sequences, 90% to 95% of them seen just once. TEMRA cells were enriched by FACS, while CD8+ and CD4+ T cells were obtained through a negative isolation that was performed magnetically. The CDR3 runs to 13 residues. Per the germline V gene, CDR1 is SGHRS and CDR2 is YFSETQ. V was cut by 3 bases and J by 6 bases, with 11 bases left in between. This clonotype was seen a few times. Antigen unknown.

The receptor's source is a human donor in good health. The genes are TRBV5-1 and TRBJ2-3; D unclear. Sequencing was performed on CD4+ T cells from PBMCs. The CDR3 DNA sequence: TGCGCCAGCAGCTCGAGTGGTCCCGATACGCAGTATTTT. This sequence encodes CASSSSGPDTQYF.